Included here is one TCR beta chain sequence, with context. Original handling: Counts of nucleated cells, estimated from reference gene primer amplification, were obtained. Method: immunoSEQ multiplex PCR; TCRdb's copy keeps in-frame clones and lacks some. V and J calls and clone size are copied from that table; D and trimming were computed from the DNA. The table lists over 85,000 clones, 86% of them singletons. These data come from a study of blood T cell repertoires in COVID-19. In the study overall: Some COVID-19 samples were acute and others convalescent; all came from the United States, Italy and Spain. In each case, the material was cDNA or gDNA derived from T cells, B-cell-depleted T cells, or PBMCs.

CDR3 length equals 15 residues. Germline CDR1 and CDR2: SGDLS and YYNGEE. After removal of 3 bases from V and 4 bases from J, the junction contained 5 bases not matched to a gene. Specimen: peripheral blood. This sequence joins TRBV9 and TRBJ2-1; 9 positions agree with TRBD2. The sequence derives from a man in his fifties or sixties with acute or convalescent COVID-19. The CDR3 DNA sequence: TGTGCCAGCAGCGGCGGACTAGCGTTTTACAATGAGCAGTTCTTC. It yields the protein CASSGGLAFYNEQFF.